The clone carrying this TCR beta chain has only a few counts. The data stem from a study of T-cell memory formation after mild COVID-19. CDR1 is SQVTM, CDR2 ANQGSEA, per germline. This CDR3 is 13 amino acids long. V lost 1 base and J lost 7, with 14 bases in between. TCRdb reprocessed the 5' RACE reads via MiXCR and lists one record per CDR3 protein. In the table there are about 320,000 distinct CDR3 sequences, about 13% of which are singletons. This sequence originates from a man younger than 30 who had mild COVID-19 (a few samples of this study predate the infection). Cell type and time point are not known. Sequencing input: PBMCs or a T cell subset sorted from them (not recorded which). This chain connects TRBV29-1 to TRBJ2-7, with D possibly TRBD2 on 5 matching bases. The DNA of the CDR3 is TGCAGCGTTGAAGGTCGGCTAGCTAATGAGCAGTACTTC. Encoded protein: CSVEGRLANEQYF.